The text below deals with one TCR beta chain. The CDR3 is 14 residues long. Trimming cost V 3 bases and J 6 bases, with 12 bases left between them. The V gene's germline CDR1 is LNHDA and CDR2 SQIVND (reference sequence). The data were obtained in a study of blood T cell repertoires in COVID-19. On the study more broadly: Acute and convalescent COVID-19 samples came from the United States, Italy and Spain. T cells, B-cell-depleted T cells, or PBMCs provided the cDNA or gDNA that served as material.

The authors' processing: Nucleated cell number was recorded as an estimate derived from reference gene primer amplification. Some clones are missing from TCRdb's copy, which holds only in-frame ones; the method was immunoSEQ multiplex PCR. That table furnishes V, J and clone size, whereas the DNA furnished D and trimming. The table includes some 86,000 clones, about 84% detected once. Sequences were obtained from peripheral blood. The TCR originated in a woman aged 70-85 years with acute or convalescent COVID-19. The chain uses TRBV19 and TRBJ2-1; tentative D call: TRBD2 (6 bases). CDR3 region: CASSIPGSSNEQFF. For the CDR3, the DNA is TGTGCCAGTAGTATCCCCGGGAGTAGCAATGAGCAGTTCTTC.